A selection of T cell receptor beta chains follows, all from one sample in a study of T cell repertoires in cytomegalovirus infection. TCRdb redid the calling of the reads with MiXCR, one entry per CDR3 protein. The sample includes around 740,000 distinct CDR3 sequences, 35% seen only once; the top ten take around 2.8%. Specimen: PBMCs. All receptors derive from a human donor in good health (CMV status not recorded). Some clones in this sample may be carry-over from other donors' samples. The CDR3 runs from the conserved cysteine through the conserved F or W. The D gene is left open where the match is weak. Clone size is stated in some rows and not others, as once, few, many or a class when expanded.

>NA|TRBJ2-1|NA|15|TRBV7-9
TGTGCCAGCAGCTTAGGGACTCAATCCTACAATGAGCAGTTCTTC
CASSLGTQSYNEQFF
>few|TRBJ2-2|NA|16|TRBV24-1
TGTGCCACCAGTGATTTTCCTCGACAGCTCACCGGGGAGCTGTTTTTT
CATSDFPRQLTGELFF
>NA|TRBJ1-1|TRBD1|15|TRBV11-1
TGTGCCAGCAGCAAGGACAGGGGAGGATCCACTGAAGCTTTCTTT
CASSKDRGGSTEAFF
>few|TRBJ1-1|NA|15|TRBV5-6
TGTGCCAGCAGCTTGGAGGCAGGGTGGGGGACTGAAGCTTTCTTT
CASSLEAGWGTEAFF
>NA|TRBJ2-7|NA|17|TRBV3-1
TGTGCCAGCAGCCAAGGGAGGACGGGGGCCTGGGGGGACGAGCAGTACTTC
CASSQGRTGAWGDEQYF
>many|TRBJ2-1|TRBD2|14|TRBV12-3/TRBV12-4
TGTGCCAGCATAAGTAGCGGGGGCTACAATGAGCAGTTCTTC
CASISSGGYNEQFF
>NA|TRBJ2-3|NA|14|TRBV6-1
TGTGCCAGCAGTGTGATGGGAGCCACAGATACGCAGTATTTT
CASSVMGATDTQYF
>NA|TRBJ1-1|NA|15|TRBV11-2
TGTGCCAGCAGCTTAGACCGTGGACGGTACACTGAAGCTTTCTTT
CASSLDRGRYTEAFF
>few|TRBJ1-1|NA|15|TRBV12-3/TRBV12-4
TGTGCCAGCCTCCCCGGGGGGGCTATAAACACTGAAGCTTTCTTT
CASLPGGAINTEAFF
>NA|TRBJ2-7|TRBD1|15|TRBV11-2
TGTGCCAGCAGCTATCCCAGGACAGGGAGCGACGAGCAGTACTTC
CASSYPRTGSDEQYF